This paragraph covers one TCR beta chain sequence. V was cut by 7 bases and J by 7 bases, with 16 bases left in between. Germline-derived CDR1 and CDR2 are MDHEN and SYDVKM. The CDR3 covers 13 residues. With a J-beta primer mix and a sample-barcoded 5' primer, a second PCR ran about 7 to 12 cycles. TCRdb called the 5' RACE reads again in MiXCR, with one record for every CDR3 protein. This sample has about a million distinct CDR3 sequences, with about 48% found just once. Total RNA extracted from each sample amounted to at least 5.5 micrograms. The record originates from a study of blood T cells in healthy people across ages.

The sequence was collected from a man younger than 45 in good health. Input material: blood. J is TRBJ1-2 and V is TRBV28; D is possibly TRBD1 (5 bases). CDR3: CASIRGLGGGYTF. CDR3 DNA: TGTGCCAGCATAAGAGGCCTTGGGGGTGGCTACACCTTC.